In this sample, the clone carrying this T cell receptor beta chain turned up once. Its antigen remains unknown. CD8+ and CD4+ T cells from blood underwent TCR beta sequencing. Purification of the CD8+ and CD4+ T cells relied on negative isolation, and TEMRA cells underwent FACS enrichment. The entry originates in a study of CD8 T cells in Susac syndrome. Study-level findings and limits: The number of individuals included in the study's TCR sequencing and HLA analysis was acknowledged as relatively small.

Random-hexamer reverse transcription was applied to roughly 0.5 to 1 ug RNA. Amplification of TCR beta CDR3 was carried out by immunoSEQ multiplex PCR, which covered 54 Vbeta and 13 Jbeta segments. One entry per CDR3 protein results from TCRdb running MiXCR on the immunoSEQ multiplex PCR reads. The table records about 430,000 distinct CDR3 sequences, around 85% of them present only once. The CDR3 consists of 16 residues. Trimming took 1 base from V and 5 from J; bases not matched to a gene: 9. Germline values: CDR1 MGHRA, CDR2 YSYEKL. The source is a human donor with multiple sclerosis. The material sequenced was CD8+ T cells from PBMCs. The chain links TRBV4-1 to TRBJ1-1; 8 bases fit TRBD1. The CDR3: CASSQGDRSGWTEAFF. The CDR3 DNA reads as TGCGCCAGCAGCCAAGGGGACAGGAGTGGTTGGACTGAAGCTTTCTTT.